Listed here are 32 T cell receptor beta chains from one sample, sequenced in a study of cytomegalovirus exposure and HLA in healthy donors. Use of 60 Vbeta and 13 Jbeta primers characterized the PCR. Some clones are missing from TCRdb's copy, which holds only in-frame ones; the method was immunoSEQ multiplex PCR. There are under 200,000 clones in the sample; less than 80% occur only once, and around 4.3% lies in the top ten. Sequenced input: PBMCs. Source of these receptors: a woman aged 30 to 39 in good health and CMV-seropositive.

The V and J genes are TRBV5-6 and TRBJ2-5; possible D gene TRBD1, 5 bases. The germline V gene has CDR1 SGHDT and CDR2 YYEEEE. Trimming stripped 5 bases from V and 0 bases from J, with 8 bases between. The CDR3 has 13 amino acids. CDR3 amino acids: CASRNRNQETQYF. Here the CDR3 DNA reads TGTGCCAGCAGGAACAGGAACCAAGAGACCCAGTACTTC.

The chain has TRBV5-4 and TRBJ2-5, with D tentatively TRBD2 (6 bases). V lost 0 bases, J lost 9 bases, and 15 bases lay in between. Germline CDR1 SGHNT, CDR2 YYREEE (reference sequence). CDR3 size: 14 residues. This chain's CDR3 is CASSLGEEPTAQYF. The CDR3 bases are TGTGCCAGCAGCTTGGGGGAGGAGCCAACGGCCCAGTACTTC.

The CDR3 nucleotides read TGTGCCAGCAGCTTAGATCGGAATTTGGCGGGTGGCTACACCTTC. It yields the protein CASSLDRNLAGGYTF. This chain links TRBV11-2 with TRBJ1-2, with D uncertain. The CDR3 consists of 15 residues. Trimming took 0 bases from V and 7 from J, leaving 15 bases between them. Per germline, CDR1 SGHAT and CDR2 FQNNGV.

On this clone: One end of the junction does not line up with germline, which may come from a read error. The V call is TRBV2, the J call TRBJ1-1, with a weak D call TRBD1 (5 bases). The CDR3 covers 17 residues. CDR1 is SNHLY, CDR2 FYNNEI, per germline. The CDR3 here is CASSEQHPRGMKTEAFF. The CDR3 DNA reads TGTGCCAGCAGTGAACAACATCCCCGGGGGATGAAGACTGAAGCTTTCTTT.

This chain joins TRBV7-2 and TRBJ2-2; maybe TRBD2 (6 bases). Germline V CDR1 and CDR2: SGHTA, FQGNSA. This CDR3 region has 17 residues. The germline V and J ends were trimmed by 6 bases and 6 bases, with 23 bases remaining between them. As DNA, the CDR3 is TGTGCCAGCAGTTCTAGCGCGGCGGGACTGACGGCCGGGGAGCTGTTTTTT. Translated: CASSSSAAGLTAGELFF. The full variable domain, in which reference TRBV7-2 and TRBJ2-2 provide the parts outside the CDR3, is GAGVSQSPSNKVTEKGKDVELRCDPISGHTALYWYRQSLGQGLEFLIYFQGNSAPDKSGLPSDRFSAERTGGSVSTLTIQRTQQEDSAVYLCASSSSAAGLTAGELFFGEGSRLTVL.

V is TRBV7-9 and J is TRBJ1-5; the match to TRBD1 covers 9 bases. Germline V lookup: CDR1 SEHNR, CDR2 FQNEAQ (reference sequence). Trimming took 6 bases from V and 11 from J; bases not matched to a gene: 5. The CDR3 is made up of 12 amino acids. Here the CDR3 DNA reads TGTGCCAGCAGTTTTCGGACAGGGGCCCAGCATTTT. Residues: CASSFRTGAQHF.

The genes are TRBV19 and TRBJ1-5; D might be TRBD1 (5 bases). The CDR3 length is 15 residues. V was trimmed by 4 bases and J by 2 bases, leaving 12 bases between them. In germline, CDR1 is LNHDA, CDR2 SQIVND (reference sequence). This CDR3 is CASSSGPGGNQPQHF. CDR3 coding DNA: TGTGCCAGTAGTAGCGGGCCGGGGGGCAATCAGCCCCAGCATTTT.

The J gene is TRBJ1-5, the V gene TRBV19; no reliable D call. Trimming removed 4 bases from V and 4 bases from J, with 11 bases in between. Germline V gene sequence: CDR1 LNHDA, CDR2 SQIVND (reference sequence). The CDR3 sequence is 14 residues long. The CDR3 sequence is CASSRDGWNQPQHF. As DNA, the CDR3 is TGTGCCAGTAGTAGAGACGGGTGGAATCAGCCCCAGCATTTT. Full variable domain (rest looked up from reference TRBV19 and TRBJ1-5): DGGITQSPKYLFRKEGQNVTLSCEQNLNHDAMYWYRQDPGQGLRLIYYSQIVNDFQKGDIAEGYSVSREKKESFPLTVTSAQKNPTAFYLCASSRDGWNQPQHFGDGTRLSIL.

This chain uses TRBV9 with TRBJ1-3; no firm D call. CDR3 length: 15 amino acids. The V gene lost 3 bases and the J gene lost 0 bases, with 10 bases spanning the gap. The germline V gene has CDR1 SGDLS and CDR2 YYNGEE. CDR3 protein: CASSDHLSSGNTIYF. For the CDR3, the DNA is TGTGCCAGCAGCGATCATCTAAGCTCTGGAAACACCATATATTTT. Combining the CDR3 with reference TRBV9 and TRBJ1-3 gives the whole variable domain DSGVTQTPKHLITATGQRVTLRCSPRSGDLSVYWYQQSLDQGLQFLIQYYNGEERAKGNILERFSAQQFPDLHSELNLSSLELGDSALYFCASSDHLSSGNTIYFGEGSWLTVV.

The chain couples TRBV7-2 to TRBJ2-7; D is ambiguous. CDR3 size: 15 residues. CDR1 is SGHTA and CDR2 is FQGNSA in the germline V gene. Trimming stripped 1 base from V and 0 bases from J, with 10 bases between. CDR3 protein: CASSLEGGSSYEQYF. The DNA for the CDR3 is TGTGCCAGCAGCTTAGAAGGCGGTAGCTCCTACGAGCAGTACTTC.

This clone was seen once. The chain has TRBV12-5 and TRBJ1-4, with D possibly TRBD1 on 5 matching bases. V lost 3 bases and J lost 4, with 9 bases in between. Germline CDR1 LGHNT, CDR2 FRNRAP. This CDR3 has 14 residues. The DNA for the CDR3 is TGTGCTAGTGGTTTTCGGGGGGATAATGAAAAACTGTTTTTT. It encodes CASGFRGDNEKLFF. The whole variable domain, filled in from reference TRBV12-5 and TRBJ1-4, reads DARVTQTPRHKVTEMGQEVTMRCQPILGHNTVFWYRQTMMQGLELLAYFRNRAPLDDSGMPKDRFSAEMPDATLATLKIQPSEPRDSAVYFCASGFRGDNEKLFFGSGTQLSVL.

The rearrangement links TRBV11-3 to TRBJ2-3, with TRBD2 matching 8 bases. The V and J ends lost 4 bases and 1 base, in that order; junction bases with no gene match: 4. Germline loops: CDR1 SGHNT, CDR2 YENEEA. The CDR3 length is 15 residues. The chain's CDR3 is CASSSGRGGTDTQYF. The CDR3 bases are TGTGCCAGCAGCTCAGGGCGGGGGGGCACAGATACGCAGTATTTT.

The chain employs TRBV18 and TRBJ1-1; the D gene is possibly TRBD1 (5 bases). The germline CDR1 and CDR2 sequences are KGHSH and LQKENI. V lost 0 bases and J 2 bases, leaving 13 bases between the germline ends. The CDR3 loop spans 16 amino acids. The CDR3 sequence: CASSPPTGSPNTEAFF. The CDR3 nucleotides are TGTGCCAGCTCACCACCTACAGGTAGCCCAAACACTGAAGCTTTCTTT.

The chain combines TRBV27 with TRBJ2-3; 9 positions match TRBD1. Germline CDR1 reads MNHEY; CDR2 reads SMNVEV (reference sequence). The ends lost 3 bases at V and 0 bases at J; junction bases unmatched: 22. This CDR3 spans 22 amino acids. As DNA, the CDR3 is TGTGCCAGCAGTTTCAGAAGATGGGACAGGGTGGACCCCCGTCGTAGCACAGATACGCAGTATTTT. Its protein is CASSFRRWDRVDPRRSTDTQYF.

The chain couples TRBV27 to TRBJ2-7; 8 bases fit TRBD2. This CDR3 is 15 amino acids long. In germline, CDR1 is MNHEY, CDR2 SMNVEV (reference sequence). Trimming took 5 bases from V and 4 from J; bases not matched to a gene: 10. This CDR3 is CASSPNQRGPYEQYF. The CDR3 DNA follows: TGTGCCAGCAGTCCCAACCAGCGGGGGCCTTACGAGCAGTACTTC.

The chain couples TRBV7-9 to TRBJ1-5, with a tentative D call TRBD1 (5 bases). CDR1 is SEHNR, CDR2 FQNEAQ, per germline (reference sequence). This CDR3 comprises 16 residues. Trimming removed 2 bases from V and 2 bases from J, with 13 bases in between. This chain's CDR3 is CASSLSDSSGNQPQHF. The DNA of the CDR3 is TGTGCCAGCAGCTTATCCGACAGTAGTGGCAATCAGCCCCAGCATTTT.

The chain couples TRBV18 to TRBJ2-5, with 8 bases matching TRBD2. The junction had 6 bases not matched to a gene; V was cut back by 1 base and J by 2 bases. This CDR3 spans 16 amino acids. Germline assignment: CDR1 KGHSH and CDR2 LQKENI. Written as DNA, the CDR3 is TGTGCCAGCTCACCACGGGCAGGCGGGGGGCAAGAGACCCAGTACTTC. Translating gives CASSPRAGGGQETQYF.

The chain links TRBV7-9 to TRBJ1-1; unclear D gene. CDR1 is SEHNR, CDR2 FQNEAQ, per germline (reference sequence). V dropped 10 bases and J dropped 5 bases, with 20 bases sitting between them. The CDR3 is 14 residues long. The DNA for the CDR3 is TGTGCCACCGGGAACCCGGCGGGGAGGACTGAAGCTTTCTTT. Its protein product is CATGNPAGRTEAFF.

The V and J genes are TRBV27 and TRBJ2-7, with no clear D. From germline, CDR1 is MNHEY and CDR2 SMNVEV (reference sequence). The CDR3 is 11 amino acids. Trimming took 5 bases from V and 6 from J, leaving 8 bases between them. This chain's CDR3 is CASSPGSEQYF. CDR3 DNA sequence: TGTGCCAGCAGTCCAGGTTCCGAGCAGTACTTC.

This chain uses TRBV19 with TRBJ2-1, with TRBD2 identical over 10 bases. The CDR3 consists of 16 residues. The V segment lost 4 bases and the J segment 2 bases; nucleotides outside the gene matches: 5. The V gene's germline CDR1 is LNHDA and CDR2 SQIVND (reference sequence). In DNA form, the CDR3 reads TGTGCCAGTAGTAGGGCCAGCGGGAGGGCCTACAATGAGCAGTTCTTC. Its translation: CASSRASGRAYNEQFF.

This clone was seen once. The chain joins TRBV2 to TRBJ2-7, with a weak D call TRBD2 (7 bases). The germline gives CDR1 SNHLY, CDR2 FYNNEI. This CDR3 spans 12 amino acids. V dropped 6 bases and J dropped 4 bases, with 10 bases sitting between them. CDR3 amino acids: CASRGGGYEQYF. As DNA, the CDR3 is TGTGCCAGCAGGGGAGGGGGATACGAGCAGTACTTC. Drawing the rest from reference TRBV2 and TRBJ2-7, the complete variable domain is EPEVTQTPSHQVTQMGQEVILRCVPISNHLYFYWYRQILGQKVEFLVSFYNNEISEKSEIFDDQFSVERPDGSNFTLKIRSTKLEDSAMYFCASRGGGYEQYFGPGTRLTVT.

This clone was detected only once. The chain links TRBV11-3 to TRBJ2-3, with 12 bases matching TRBD2. The CDR3 covers 16 residues. Germline lookup yields CDR1 SGHNT and CDR2 YENEEA. V lost 5 bases and J lost 5; bases outside the gene matches: 8. DNA for the CDR3: TGTGCCAGCAGCCCAAGACTAGCGGGAGAGATAGATACGCAGTATTTT. It encodes CASSPRLAGEIDTQYF. Complete variable domain (other parts from reference TRBV11-3 and TRBJ2-3): EAGVVQSPRYKIIEKKQPVAFWCNPISGHNTLYWYLQNLGQGPELLIRYENEEAVDDSQLPKDRFSAERLKGVDSTLKIQPAELGDSAVYLCASSPRLAGEIDTQYFGPGTRLTVL.

This clone has just one count. The genes are TRBV6-5 and TRBJ1-4; no clear D gene. V was shortened by 2 bases and J by 8 bases, with 12 bases between the two germline ends. Looked up from germline, CDR1 is MNHEY and CDR2 is SVGAGI. There are 14 residues in the CDR3. CDR3 amino acids: CASSYGGKREKLFF. In nucleotides, the CDR3 is TGTGCCAGCAGTTACGGCGGGAAACGGGAAAAACTGTTTTTT.

The V gene is TRBV29-1, the J gene TRBJ2-5; D might be TRBD2 (5 bases). The CDR3 spans 14 residues. Between the trimmed V and J ends, which lost 1 base and 4 bases, there was a span of 13 bases. CDR1 is SQVTM, CDR2 ANQGSEA, per germline. The CDR3 here is CSVEGTRGRETQYF. Written as DNA, the CDR3 is TGCAGCGTTGAAGGTACTAGAGGAAGAGAGACCCAGTACTTC.

The chain recombines TRBV12-5 with TRBJ1-2; tentatively, D is TRBD1 (6 bases). Germline V lookup: CDR1 LGHNT, CDR2 FRNRAP. Deletions cut 4 bases from V and 3 bases from J, with 15 bases between. The CDR3 spans 15 residues. The CDR3, as DNA: TGTGCTAGTGGTTCGGGAGGACAGACGTACTATGGCTACACCTTC. This encodes CASGSGGQTYYGYTF.

This sequence joins TRBV7-6 and TRBJ2-7, with 8 bases that match TRBD1. With V trimmed by 5 bases and J by 5 bases, 8 bases remained unmatched. The CDR3 extends over 14 amino acids. In germline, CDR1 is SGHVS, CDR2 FNYEAQ. In DNA form, the CDR3 reads TGTGCCAGCAGCCCGCGGACAGGGTCGCACGAGCAGTACTTC. It is translated as CASSPRTGSHEQYF.

The V gene is TRBV29-1, the J gene TRBJ2-1, with 13 positions matching TRBD2. The V gene's germline CDR1 is SQVTM and CDR2 ANQGSEA. The CDR3 runs 13 residues. V was clipped by 6 bases and J by 14 bases; unmatched bases: 10. The chain's CDR3 is CSVLLTSGGAEFF. In nucleotides, the CDR3 is TGCAGCGTCCTTCTCACTAGCGGGGGGGCGGAGTTCTTC.

This clone showed up just a few times. V is TRBV5-4 and J is TRBJ2-5; D gene ambiguous. CDR1 SGHNT and CDR2 YYREEE come from the germline V gene (reference sequence). This CDR3 region has 13 residues. The V end lost 4 bases, the J end lost 4 bases, and 11 bases lay between the germline ends. CDR3 amino acids: CASSTEQTETQYF. CDR3 nucleotides: TGTGCCAGCAGCACAGAACAGACAGAGACCCAGTACTTC.

The chain employs TRBV7-2 and TRBJ2-3, with D perhaps matching TRBD1 (5 bases). The CDR3 is made up of 14 amino acids. In germline, CDR1 is SGHTA, CDR2 FQGNSA. V was pared by 5 bases and J by 4 bases, with 13 bases between. The DNA for the CDR3 is TGTGCCAGCAGCCCCAAGGGGCGGCCAGATACGCAGTATTTT. Translating it yields CASSPKGRPDTQYF.

The sample holds a few counts of this clone. The chain couples TRBV11-3 to TRBJ2-1, with 10 bases that match TRBD1. In germline, CDR1 is SGHNT, CDR2 YENEEA. The CDR3 sequence is 14 residues long. The trim removed 2 bases at V and 9 bases at J, leaving 4 bases unmatched. CDR3 sequence reads: CASSLWDRGFEQFF. CDR3 in DNA: TGTGCCAGCAGCTTATGGGACAGGGGATTTGAGCAGTTCTTC.

With respect to this clone: The junction shows a germline mismatch at one end, possibly a read error. J is TRBJ2-3 and V is TRBV18; 11 bases agree with TRBD2. This CDR3 is 16 amino acids long. Germline CDR1 is KGHSH and CDR2 is LQKENI. The CDR3 protein is CASSPLAGVATDTQYF. The CDR3 DNA reads TGTGCCAGCTCCCCACTAGCGGGAGTTGCCACAGATACGCAGTATTTT. Complete variable domain (other parts from reference TRBV18 and TRBJ2-3): NAGVMQNPRHLVRRRGQEARLRCSPMKGHSHVYWYRQLPEEGLKFMVYLQKENIIDESGMPKERFSAEFPKEGPSILRIQQVVRGDSAAYFCASSPLAGVATDTQYFGPGTRLTVL.

The rearrangement uses TRBV4-3 and TRBJ1-6; D not resolved. Trimming took off 3 bases at V and 6 bases at J, with 24 bases between the two ends. The CDR3 is made up of 19 amino acids. Germline V gene sequence: CDR1 LGHNA, CDR2 YSLEER. The CDR3 DNA follows: TGCGCCAGCAGCCAGGCCCGGGTGGGAGGCGCATACCTTAATTCACCCCTCCACTTT. Its translation: CASSQARVGGAYLNSPLHF.